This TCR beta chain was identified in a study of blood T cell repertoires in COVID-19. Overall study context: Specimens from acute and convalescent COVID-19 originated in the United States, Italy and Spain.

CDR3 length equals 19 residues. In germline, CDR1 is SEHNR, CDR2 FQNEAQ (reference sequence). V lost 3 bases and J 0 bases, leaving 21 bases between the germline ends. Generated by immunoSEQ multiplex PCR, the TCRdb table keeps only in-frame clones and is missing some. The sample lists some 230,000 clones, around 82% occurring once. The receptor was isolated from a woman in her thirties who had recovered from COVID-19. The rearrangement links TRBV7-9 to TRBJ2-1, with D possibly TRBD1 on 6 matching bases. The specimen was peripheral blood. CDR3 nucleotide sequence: TGTGCCAGCAGCTTTCCCCGTTTTGGACAGATGAGCTCCTACAATGAGCAGTTCTTC. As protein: CASSFPRFGQMSSYNEQFF. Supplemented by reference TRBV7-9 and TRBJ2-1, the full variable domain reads DTGVSQNPRHKITKRGQNVTFRCDPISEHNRLYWYRQTLGQGPEFLTYFQNEAQLEKSRLLSDRFSAERPKGSFSTLEIQRTEQGDSAMYLCASSFPRFGQMSSYNEQFFGPGTRLTVL.